A selection of T cell receptor beta chains follows, all from one sample in a study of radiation and T cells in renal cell carcinoma. Profiled with immunoSEQ multiplex PCR; TCRdb holds only in-frame clones, not every one. This sample carries 100,000 to 150,000 clones, roughly four fifths of them seen once, and the ten largest clones take roughly 6%. The specimen comprised blood, sampled from a patient whose treatment included radiotherapy and nephrectomy. The receptor set was obtained from a man aged 45 to 65 with renal cell carcinoma. Both conserved end residues are part of each CDR3. The D gene is left open where the match is weak. A row's size may be missing; if present it is once, few, many or a size class.

D	J	size	V	DNA	CDR3
TRBD2	TRBJ2-1	.	TRBV9	TGTGCCAGCAGCGTAGTTGGGGGGAGGGATGAGCAGTTCTTC	CASSVVGGRDEQFF
.	TRBJ2-1	.	TRBV18	TGTGCCAGCTCACCACGCAGGGCGGATGAGCAGTTCTTC	CASSPRRADEQFF
.	TRBJ2-3	.	TRBV4-1	TGCGCCAGCAGCCAAATGGGGGGCAGGGATACGCAGTATTTT	CASSQMGGRDTQYF
.	TRBJ1-3	.	TRBV6-6	TGTGCCAGCAGTTACAGGTTTCAGTCTGGAAACACCATATATTTT	CASSYRFQSGNTIYF
.	TRBJ2-3	.	TRBV5-1	TGCGCCAGCAGCTTGAAATCTAGCACAGATACGCAGTATTTT	CASSLKSSTDTQYF
TRBD2	TRBJ2-5	.	TRBV7-7	TGTGCTAGCAGCGGGGGGGGTGGAGGAGCTCTAGAGACCCAGTACTTC	CASSGGGGGALETQYF
TRBD1	TRBJ2-2	few	TRBV7-2	TGTGCCAGCAGCTCAGTATCTGGGACAGGGTACACCGGGGAGCTGTTTTTT	CASSSVSGTGYTGELFF
.	TRBJ2-7	.	TRBV30	TGTGCCTGGTCCCCGGCCGGCTACGAGCAGTACTTC	CAWSPAGYEQYF
TRBD2	TRBJ2-3	.	TRBV10-1	TGCGCCAGCAAACTAGCGGAACGCAGGTCAGATACGCAGTATTTT	CASKLAERRSDTQYF
TRBD2	TRBJ2-3	.	TRBV29-1	TGCAGCGTTGCAGAGCGGGGAGGCACAGATACGCAGTATTTT	CSVAERGGTDTQYF
TRBD1	TRBJ1-1	once	TRBV7-2	TGTGCCAGCAATCCGACAGGGACCCACACTGAAGCTTTCTTT	CASNPTGTHTEAFF